This record covers a single T cell receptor (beta chain). Method: immunoSEQ multiplex PCR; TCRdb's copy keeps in-frame clones and lacks some. The top ten hold 4.2% of the sample, which has some 70,000 clones, 88% seen once. This record comes from a study of chemoradiotherapy in HPV16-positive cancers. About the research overall: Candidate HPV-specific T-cell clones and common TCR motifs came from functional assays in a couple of HPV16-positive patients.

The CDR3 is 16 amino acids. V gave up 1 base and J gave up 2 bases; unmatched junction bases: 4. Germline V gene lookup returns CDR1 SGHNT and CDR2 YYREEE (reference sequence). The clonotype comes from a human donor with HPV-associated anogenital cancer. This chain connects TRBV5-4 to TRBJ1-2, with TRBD1 identical over 11 bases. The specimen was blood, collected from a patient who underwent chemoradiotherapy. The CDR3 sequence: CASSLPGQGANYGYTF. The CDR3, as DNA: TGTGCCAGCAGCTTGCCTGGACAGGGGGCCAACTATGGCTACACCTTC.